This TCR beta chain was captured by sequencing in a study of blood T cell repertoires in COVID-19. As for the study in general: Italy, Spain and the United States were the sources of the convalescent and acute COVID-19 samples. PBMCs, B-cell-depleted T cells, or T cells provided the cDNA or gDNA that made up the material.

Germline-derived CDR1 and CDR2 are MDHEN and SYDVKM. This CDR3 has 14 residues. V lost 1 base and J lost 3, with 7 bases in between. In the study's own analysis: How many nucleated cells were present was estimated from reference gene primer amplification. Repertoires were generated with immunoSEQ multiplex PCR, while TCRdb's copy carries only in-frame clones and drops some. Clone size and the V and J calls come from that table; the DNA yielded D and trimming. The data contain more than 10,000 clones, around 90% of them seen just once; the ten biggest clones take up around 20%. Source material: peripheral blood. This clonotype was obtained from a human donor with active COVID-19. The donor label of this sample is uncertain. The chain has TRBV28 and TRBJ1-5, with no clear D. CDR3 DNA: TGTGCCAGCAGTTTATACCAGGTCAATCAGCCCCAGCATTTT. This gives the protein CASSLYQVNQPQHF.